The following is a T cell receptor beta chain sequence with its context. What it binds is not known. This record comes from a study of CD4+ T cells in melanoma. General study results and limits: Neoantigen-specific CD4+ T cells in melanoma reportedly had diverse differentiation states. CD8+ T cell, macrophage and B cell function reportedly correlated with neoantigen-specific CD4+ T cells.

Repertoires were generated with immunoSEQ multiplex PCR, while TCRdb's copy carries only in-frame clones and drops some. This repertoire shows about 140,000 clones, about 90% found once; its top ten account for less than 2%. The receptor was isolated from a human donor with melanoma.

DNA of the CDR3: TGCAGCGTGCGGGGCTACATGGCAGAGACCCAGTACTTC. Its protein is CSVRGYMAETQYF. The genes are TRBV29-1 and TRBJ2-5, with D maybe TRBD2 (6 bases). The germline gives CDR1 SQVTM, CDR2 ANQGSEA. This CDR3 comprises 13 residues. Between the trimmed V and J ends, which lost 6 bases and 4 bases, there was a span of 15 bases. Full variable domain (outside the CDR3, taken from reference TRBV29-1 and TRBJ2-5): SAVISQKPSRDICQRGTSLTIQCQVDSQVTMMFWYRQQPGQSLTLIATANQGSEATYESGFVIDKFPISRPNLTFSTLTVSNMSPEDSSIYLCSVRGYMAETQYFGPGTRLLVL.